This is a list of T cell receptor beta chains from one sample in a study of shared clonotypes between healthy human individuals. Clones were sequenced by immunoSEQ multiplex PCR, and TCRdb holds only the in-frame ones, with some missing. Of about 690,000 clones detected, 90% appear once; the ten largest clones hold 34%. Source material: memory CD8+ T cells from PBMCs. These receptors were obtained from a young man in good health. Some clones in this sample may be carry-over from other donors' samples. Each CDR3 is given with its conserved first and last residue. A D gene is named only where the DNA matches it firmly. Clone size is shown for a subset of rows, as once, few, many or a class of expanded clone.

length,J,V,size,D,CDR3,DNA
16,TRBJ2-1,TRBV7-8,NA,TRBD2,CASSLGGLAGVNEQFF,TGTGCCAGCAGCTTAGGGGGACTAGCGGGAGTCAATGAGCAGTTCTTC
14,TRBJ2-1,TRBV9,NA,TRBD2,CASSHYSGRDEQFF,TGTGCCAGCAGCCACTATAGCGGGAGAGATGAGCAGTTCTTC
16,TRBJ2-2,TRBV19,NA,NA,CASSILRLANTGELFF,TGTGCCAGTAGTATCCTCCGACTAGCGAACACCGGGGAGCTGTTTTTT
13,TRBJ2-7,TRBV11-2,NA,NA,CASNTDSPYEQYF,TGTGCCAGCAACACTGACAGCCCGTACGAGCAGTACTTC
15,TRBJ1-3,TRBV27,few,TRBD1,CASSSQGARGNTIYF,TGTGCCAGCAGTTCACAGGGGGCGAGAGGAAACACCATATATTTT
15,TRBJ1-1,TRBV19,NA,NA,CASSIDGGGATEAFF,TGTGCCAGTAGTATAGATGGAGGGGGGGCGACTGAAGCTTTCTTT
12,TRBJ2-7,TRBV25-1,NA,NA,CAVRSGLNEQYF,TGTGCTGTAAGATCCGGGCTAAACGAGCAGTACTTC
15,TRBJ2-1,TRBV4-3,once,TRBD2,CASSQGLAGYNEQFF,TGCGCCAGCAGCCAAGGACTAGCGGGTTACAATGAGCAGTTCTTC
16,TRBJ2-7,TRBV5-1,NA,TRBD2,CASSTGTSGRGYEQYF,TGCGCCAGCAGCACAGGGACTAGCGGGAGGGGCTACGAGCAGTACTTC
12,TRBJ1-2,TRBV29-1,NA,TRBD1,CSVVSTGGGYTF,TGCAGCGTTGTGTCGACAGGGGGTGGCTACACCTTC
16,TRBJ2-2,TRBV5-8,NA,NA,CASSWRRSANTGELFF,TGTGCCAGCAGCTGGAGACGGTCCGCGAACACCGGGGAGCTGTTTTTT
13,TRBJ2-2,TRBV6-1,NA,TRBD1,CASETGWDGELFF,TGTGCCTCCGAGACAGGGTGGGACGGGGAGCTGTTTTTT
13,TRBJ1-3,TRBV2,NA,NA,CASSGLPGNTIYF,TGTGCCAGCAGTGGACTACCTGGAAACACCATATATTTT
14,TRBJ1-6,TRBV27,NA,NA,CASSSINYNSPLHF,TGTGCCAGCAGTTCCATAAACTATAATTCACCCCTCCACTTT
16,TRBJ2-5,TRBV11-2,NA,NA,CASSLGGGRGRETQYF,TGTGCCAGCAGCTTAGGCGGCGGCAGGGGACGAGAGACCCAGTACTTC
14,TRBJ2-5,TRBV13,NA,NA,CASSLGAGEETQYF,TGTGCCAGCAGCTTAGGGGCAGGAGAAGAGACCCAGTACTTC
15,TRBJ2-3,TRBV9,NA,NA,CASSVDGGLGDTQYF,TGTGCCAGCAGCGTAGACGGGGGTCTCGGAGATACGCAGTATTTT
12,TRBJ1-2,TRBV30,few,NA,CAWGRGADGYTF,TGTGCCTGGGGAAGGGGGGCGGATGGCTACACCTTC
15,TRBJ2-7,TRBV11-2,NA,NA,CASSSDRGVGYEQYF,TGTGCCAGCAGCTCAGACCGTGGGGTCGGGTACGAGCAGTACTTC
13,TRBJ2-1,TRBV9,NA,NA,CASSVAGAYEQFF,TGTGCCAGCAGCGTAGCCGGGGCTTATGAGCAGTTCTTC
13,TRBJ2-2,TRBV27,NA,NA,CASSDRNTGELFF,TGTGCCAGCTCGGACCGGAACACCGGGGAGCTGTTTTTT
13,TRBJ2-2,TRBV9,NA,NA,CASSRENTGELFF,TGTGCCAGCAGCCGGGAGAACACCGGGGAGCTGTTTTTT
12,TRBJ1-1,TRBV7-3,NA,NA,CASSLLNTEAFF,TGTGCCAGCAGCCTCTTGAACACTGAAGCTTTCTTT
15,TRBJ2-1,TRBV2,NA,NA,CASGSVGSSYNEQFF,TGTGCCAGCGGCTCCGTGGGGAGCTCCTACAATGAGCAGTTCTTC
13,TRBJ2-1,TRBV7-9,NA,NA,CANPYRVNNEQFF,TGTGCCAACCCATACAGGGTGAACAATGAGCAGTTCTTC
14,TRBJ2-5,TRBV28,NA,TRBD1,CASSLDRGPETQYF,TGTGCCAGCAGTTTGGACAGGGGGCCAGAGACCCAGTACTTC
11,TRBJ1-1,TRBV4-1,few,NA,CASSWGGRAFF,TGCGCCAGCAGCTGGGGGGGCAGAGCTTTCTTT
15,TRBJ1-5,TRBV6-6,NA,NA,CATTQSQYSNQPQHF,TGTGCAACCACTCAGAGCCAATATAGCAATCAGCCCCAGCATTTT
14,TRBJ1-1,TRBV6-5,NA,TRBD1,CASSRDSPNTEAFF,TGTGCCAGCAGTCGGGACAGCCCGAACACTGAAGCTTTCTTT
14,TRBJ2-3,TRBV6-4,NA,TRBD2,CASSGAGGADTQYF,TGTGCCAGCAGTGGAGCGGGAGGGGCAGATACGCAGTATTTT
12,TRBJ2-5,TRBV7-6,NA,NA,CASSLAEETQYF,TGTGCCAGCAGCTTAGCTGAGGAGACCCAGTACTTC
14,TRBJ1-2,TRBV29-1,NA,NA,CSVTTGGGNYGYTF,TGCAGCGTCACCACGGGAGGAGGGAACTATGGCTACACCTTC
14,TRBJ2-7,TRBV28,NA,NA,CASSYRVGVNEQYF,TGTGCCAGCAGTTACAGGGTGGGTGTGAACGAGCAGTACTTC
13,TRBJ2-1,TRBV9,NA,TRBD1,CASSEGQNNEQFF,TGTGCCAGCAGCGAGGGACAGAACAATGAGCAGTTCTTC
13,TRBJ1-5,TRBV5-5,NA,NA,CASSLRYNQPQHF,TGTGCCAGCAGCTTGCGGTATAATCAGCCCCAGCATTTT
13,TRBJ2-7,TRBV7-9,once,NA,CASSNLLIYEQYF,TGTGCCAGCAGCAACCTTCTCATCTACGAGCAGTACTTC
13,TRBJ1-1,TRBV30,NA,NA,CAWSFGGATEAFF,TGTGCCTGGAGTTTTGGGGGTGCCACTGAAGCTTTCTTT
16,TRBJ2-5,TRBV11-3,NA,NA,CASSFPWQATQETQYF,TGTGCCAGCAGCTTTCCCTGGCAGGCGACCCAAGAGACCCAGTACTTC
16,TRBJ2-1,TRBV7-7,few,NA,CASSLHGAVGNNEQFF,TGTGCCAGCAGCTTACATGGGGCCGTAGGGAACAATGAGCAGTTCTTC
15,TRBJ2-4,TRBV10-2,once,TRBD2,CASSPWGGFKNIQYF,TGCGCCAGCAGTCCCTGGGGGGGTTTCAAAAACATTCAGTACTTC
15,TRBJ2-3,TRBV29-1,NA,NA,CSVTRGATSTDTQYF,TGCAGCGTTACCAGGGGCGCGACTAGCACAGATACGCAGTATTTT
15,TRBJ2-1,TRBV13,NA,NA,CASSHRNIGDNEQFF,TGTGCCAGCAGCCATAGGAACATCGGGGACAATGAGCAGTTCTTC